Detailed here is one T cell receptor (beta chain). What it recognizes is unknown. These data originate in a study of shared clonotypes between healthy human individuals. Tens of thousands of T cell genomes (approximately 190 ng DNA) went into each sorted-subset replicate. Repertoires were generated with immunoSEQ multiplex PCR, while TCRdb's copy carries only in-frame clones and drops some. The table includes over a million clones, 95% to 97% detected once. Broader study findings: Clonotypes that were shared across a few donors made up approximately 5% of naive CD4 clonotypes.

The V gene lost 0 bases and the J gene lost 2 bases, with 9 bases spanning the gap. Germline values: CDR1 SGHRS, CDR2 YFSETQ. The CDR3 sequence is 15 residues long. The study drew its donors from healthy HIV-negative adults without recent acute infections or vaccinations. The origin of this receptor is a man aged 30 to 45 in good health. Sequenced sample: naive CD4+ T cells sorted from blood. As to subset: CD45RA+ positively selected. This chain joins TRBV5-1 and TRBJ2-1; no firm D call. CDR3 residues: CASSLEQFAYNEQFF. CDR3 sequence (DNA): TGCGCCAGCAGCTTGGAGCAGTTCGCCTACAATGAGCAGTTCTTC.